This T cell receptor beta chain was identified during a study of blood T cell repertoires in COVID-19. Study-level information: Researchers got acute and convalescent COVID-19 samples from the United States, Italy and Spain.

In this sample, this clone turned up a few times. Only in-frame clones appear in the TCRdb table, and some are missing; sequencing was by immunoSEQ multiplex PCR. The sample carries 130,000 to 150,000 clones, around 87% recorded once. CDR1 DFQATT and CDR2 SNEGSKA come from the germline V gene (reference sequence). V lost 6 bases and J lost 9; bases outside the gene matches: 8. This CDR3 is built from 13 residues. The rearrangement uses TRBV20-1 and TRBJ2-1, with 10 bases matching TRBD2. Sample: peripheral blood. The origin of this receptor is a man older than 75 with acute or convalescent COVID-19. CDR3 sequence (DNA): TGCAGTGCCAGTAGCGGGAGGTTGAGTGAGCAGTTCTTC. It is translated as CSASSGRLSEQFF.